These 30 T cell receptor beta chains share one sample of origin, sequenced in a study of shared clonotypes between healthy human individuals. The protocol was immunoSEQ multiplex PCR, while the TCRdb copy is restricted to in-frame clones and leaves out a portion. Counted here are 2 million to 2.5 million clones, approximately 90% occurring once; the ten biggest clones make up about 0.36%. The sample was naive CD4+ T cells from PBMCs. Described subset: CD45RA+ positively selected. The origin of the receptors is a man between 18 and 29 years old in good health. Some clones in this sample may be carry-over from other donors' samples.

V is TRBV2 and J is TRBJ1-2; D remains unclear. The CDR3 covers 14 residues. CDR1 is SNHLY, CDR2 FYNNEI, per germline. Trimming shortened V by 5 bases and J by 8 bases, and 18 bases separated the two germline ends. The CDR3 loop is CASSPLNLGDGYTF. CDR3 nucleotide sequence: TGTGCCAGCAGTCCCCTCAACCTCGGTGACGGCTACACCTTC.

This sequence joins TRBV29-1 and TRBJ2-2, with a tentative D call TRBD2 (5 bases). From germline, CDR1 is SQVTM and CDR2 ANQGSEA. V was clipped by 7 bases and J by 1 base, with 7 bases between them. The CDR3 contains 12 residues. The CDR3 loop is CSARGNTGELFF. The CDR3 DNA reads TGCAGCGCCCGGGGGAACACCGGGGAGCTGTTTTTT.

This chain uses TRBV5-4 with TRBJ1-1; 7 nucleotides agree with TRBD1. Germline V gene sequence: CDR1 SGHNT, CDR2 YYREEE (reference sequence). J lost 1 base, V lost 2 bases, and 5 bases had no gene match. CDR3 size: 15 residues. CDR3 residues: CASSFVQGRNTEAFF. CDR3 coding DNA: TGTGCCAGCAGCTTTGTACAGGGGAGGAACACTGAAGCTTTCTTT.

As DNA, the CDR3 is TGTGCCAGCAGCTCCCTCGTTGGGGGGGCGCGGGGCAATGAGCAGTTCTTC. Its protein is CASSSLVGGARGNEQFF. The chain uses TRBV25-1 and TRBJ2-1; a possible D gene is TRBD2 (7 bases). CDR1 is MGHDK and CDR2 is SYGVNS in the germline V gene. The CDR3 totals 17 residues. V lost 6 bases to trimming and J lost 6 bases, with 24 bases between them.

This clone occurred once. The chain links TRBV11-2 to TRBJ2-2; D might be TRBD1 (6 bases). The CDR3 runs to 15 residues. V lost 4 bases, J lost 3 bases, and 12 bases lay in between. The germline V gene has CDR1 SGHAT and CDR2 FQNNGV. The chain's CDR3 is CASSSQTGYTGELFF. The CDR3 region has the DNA TGTGCCAGCAGCTCACAAACAGGGTACACCGGGGAGCTGTTTTTT.

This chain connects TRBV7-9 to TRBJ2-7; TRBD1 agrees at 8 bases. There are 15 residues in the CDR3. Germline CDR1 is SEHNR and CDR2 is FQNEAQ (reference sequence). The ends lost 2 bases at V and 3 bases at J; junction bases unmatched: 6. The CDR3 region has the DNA TGTGCCAGCAGCTTATCGACAGGGGATGGCTACGAGCAGTACTTC. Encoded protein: CASSLSTGDGYEQYF.

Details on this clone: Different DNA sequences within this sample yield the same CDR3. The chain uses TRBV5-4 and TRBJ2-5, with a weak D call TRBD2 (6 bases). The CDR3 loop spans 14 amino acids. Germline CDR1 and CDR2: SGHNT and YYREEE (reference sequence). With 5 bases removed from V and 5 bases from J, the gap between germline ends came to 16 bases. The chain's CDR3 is CASSSGGTGETQYF. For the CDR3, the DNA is TGTGCCAGCAGTTCTGGCGGGACGGGGGAGACCCAGTACTTC.

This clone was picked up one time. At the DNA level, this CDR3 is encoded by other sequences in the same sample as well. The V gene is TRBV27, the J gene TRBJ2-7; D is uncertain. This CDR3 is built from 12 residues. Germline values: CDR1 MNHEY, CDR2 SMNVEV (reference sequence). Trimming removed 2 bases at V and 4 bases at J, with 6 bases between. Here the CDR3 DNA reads TGTGCCAGCAGTTTAAGTGGATACGAGCAGTACTTC. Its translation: CASSLSGYEQYF.

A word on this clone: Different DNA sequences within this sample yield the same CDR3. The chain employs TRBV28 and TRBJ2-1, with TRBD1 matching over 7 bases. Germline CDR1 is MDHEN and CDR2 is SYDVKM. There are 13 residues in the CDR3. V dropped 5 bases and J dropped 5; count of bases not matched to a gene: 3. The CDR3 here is CASSSGQDNEQFF. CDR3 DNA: TGTGCCAGCAGTAGCGGACAGGACAATGAGCAGTTCTTC.

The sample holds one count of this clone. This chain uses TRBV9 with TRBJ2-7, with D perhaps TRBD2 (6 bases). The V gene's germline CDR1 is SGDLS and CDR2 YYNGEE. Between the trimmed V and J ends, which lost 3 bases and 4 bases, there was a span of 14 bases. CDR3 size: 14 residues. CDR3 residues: CASSGDLRSYEQYF. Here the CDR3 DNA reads TGTGCCAGCAGCGGGGACTTGCGTTCATACGAGCAGTACTTC. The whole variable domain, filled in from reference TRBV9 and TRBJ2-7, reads DSGVTQTPKHLITATGQRVTLRCSPRSGDLSVYWYQQSLDQGLQFLIQYYNGEERAKGNILERFSAQQFPDLHSELNLSSLELGDSALYFCASSGDLRSYEQYFGPGTRLTVT.

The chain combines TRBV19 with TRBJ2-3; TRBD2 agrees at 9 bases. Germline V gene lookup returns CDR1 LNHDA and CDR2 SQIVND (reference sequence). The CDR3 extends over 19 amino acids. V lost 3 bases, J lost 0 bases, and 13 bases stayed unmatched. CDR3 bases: TGTGCCAGTAGTATCCTCGGGGTAGCGGGAGATCCCAGCACAGATACGCAGTATTTT. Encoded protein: CASSILGVAGDPSTDTQYF. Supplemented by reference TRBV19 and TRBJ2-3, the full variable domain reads DGGITQSPKYLFRKEGQNVTLSCEQNLNHDAMYWYRQDPGQGLRLIYYSQIVNDFQKGDIAEGYSVSREKKESFPLTVTSAQKNPTAFYLCASSILGVAGDPSTDTQYFGPGTRLTVL.

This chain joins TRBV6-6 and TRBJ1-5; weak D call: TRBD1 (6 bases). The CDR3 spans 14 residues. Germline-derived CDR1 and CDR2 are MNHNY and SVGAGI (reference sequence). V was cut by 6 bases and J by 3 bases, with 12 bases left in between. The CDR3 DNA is TGTGCCAGCAGCCGTAGACAGGACAATCAGCCCCAGCATTTT. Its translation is CASSRRQDNQPQHF.

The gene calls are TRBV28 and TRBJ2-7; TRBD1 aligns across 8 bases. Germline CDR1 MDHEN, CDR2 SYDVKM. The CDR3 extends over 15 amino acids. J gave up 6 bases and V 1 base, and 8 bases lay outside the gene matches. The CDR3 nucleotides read TGTGCCAGCAGTTTATCCGGGACAGGTCTTGTCGAGCAGTACTTC. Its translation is CASSLSGTGLVEQYF.

This chain's CDR3 is CASSLMGQGVQPQHF. The CDR3 DNA follows: TGTGCCAGCAGCTTAATGGGACAGGGTGTTCAGCCCCAGCATTTT. J is TRBJ1-5 and V is TRBV7-2; TRBD1 matches 9 bases. The CDR3 runs to 15 residues. CDR1 is SGHTA and CDR2 is FQGNSA in the germline V gene. Germline trimming cut 2 bases from V and 6 bases from J; bases unmatched to any gene: 5.

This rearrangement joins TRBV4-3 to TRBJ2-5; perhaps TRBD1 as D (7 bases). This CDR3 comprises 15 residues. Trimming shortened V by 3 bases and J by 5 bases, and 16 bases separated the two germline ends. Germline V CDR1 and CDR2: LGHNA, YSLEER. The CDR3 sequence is CASSQTGTEGETQYF. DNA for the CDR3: TGCGCCAGCAGCCAGACAGGGACTGAGGGTGAGACCCAGTACTTC.

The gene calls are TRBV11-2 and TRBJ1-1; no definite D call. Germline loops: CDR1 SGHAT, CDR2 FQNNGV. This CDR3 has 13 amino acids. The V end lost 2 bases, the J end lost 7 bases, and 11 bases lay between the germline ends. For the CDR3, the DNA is TGTGCCAGCAGCTTATTCGGAGGGAATGAAGCTTTCTTT. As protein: CASSLFGGNEAFF.

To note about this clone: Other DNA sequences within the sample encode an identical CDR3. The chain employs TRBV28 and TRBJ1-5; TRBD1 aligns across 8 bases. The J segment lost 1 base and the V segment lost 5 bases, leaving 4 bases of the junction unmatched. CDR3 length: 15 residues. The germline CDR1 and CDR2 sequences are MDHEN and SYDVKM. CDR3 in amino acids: CASSPWDRSNQPQHF. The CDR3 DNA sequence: TGTGCCAGCAGTCCATGGGACAGGAGCAATCAGCCCCAGCATTTT.

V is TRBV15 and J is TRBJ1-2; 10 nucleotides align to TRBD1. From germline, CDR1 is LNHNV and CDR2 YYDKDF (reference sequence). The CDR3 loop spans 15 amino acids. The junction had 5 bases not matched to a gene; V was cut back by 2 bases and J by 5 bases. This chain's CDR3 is CATSRTGQGVYGYTF. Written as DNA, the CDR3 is TGTGCCACCAGCAGAACTGGACAGGGGGTATATGGCTACACCTTC. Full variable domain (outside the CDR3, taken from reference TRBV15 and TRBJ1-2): DAMVIQNPRYQVTQFGKPVTLSCSQTLNHNVMYWYQQKSSQAPKLLFHYYDKDFNNEADTPDNFQSRRPNTSFCFLDIRSPGLGDTAMYLCATSRTGQGVYGYTFGSGTRLTVV.

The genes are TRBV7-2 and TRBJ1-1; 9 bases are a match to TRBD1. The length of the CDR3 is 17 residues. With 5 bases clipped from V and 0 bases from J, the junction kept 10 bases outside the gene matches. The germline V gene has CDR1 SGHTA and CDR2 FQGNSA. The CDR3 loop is CASSPTGGRGMNTEAFF. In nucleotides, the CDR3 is TGTGCCAGCAGCCCGACAGGGGGAAGAGGCATGAACACTGAAGCTTTCTTT. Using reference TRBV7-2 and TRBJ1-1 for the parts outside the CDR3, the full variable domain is GAGVSQSPSNKVTEKGKDVELRCDPISGHTALYWYRQSLGQGLEFLIYFQGNSAPDKSGLPSDRFSAERTGGSVSTLTIQRTQQEDSAVYLCASSPTGGRGMNTEAFFGQGTRLTVV.

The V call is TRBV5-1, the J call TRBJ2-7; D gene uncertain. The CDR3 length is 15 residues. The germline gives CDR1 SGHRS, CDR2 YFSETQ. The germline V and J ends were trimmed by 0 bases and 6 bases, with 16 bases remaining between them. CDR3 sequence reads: CASSLGQAESGEQYF. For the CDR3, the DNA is TGCGCCAGCAGCTTGGGTCAGGCGGAATCAGGCGAGCAGTACTTC.

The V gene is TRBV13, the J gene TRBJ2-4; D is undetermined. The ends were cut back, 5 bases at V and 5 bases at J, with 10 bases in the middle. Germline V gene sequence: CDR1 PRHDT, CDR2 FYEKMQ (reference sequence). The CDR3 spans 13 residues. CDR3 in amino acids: CASSPSGQNIQYF. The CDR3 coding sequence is TGTGCCAGCAGCCCGAGTGGTCAAAACATTCAGTACTTC.

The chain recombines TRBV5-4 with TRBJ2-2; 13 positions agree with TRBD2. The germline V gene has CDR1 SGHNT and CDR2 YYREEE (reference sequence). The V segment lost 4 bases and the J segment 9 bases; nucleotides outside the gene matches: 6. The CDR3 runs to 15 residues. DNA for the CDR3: TGTGCCAGCAGCCCCGGGACTAGCGGGACCTGGGAGCTGTTTTTT. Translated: CASSPGTSGTWELFF.

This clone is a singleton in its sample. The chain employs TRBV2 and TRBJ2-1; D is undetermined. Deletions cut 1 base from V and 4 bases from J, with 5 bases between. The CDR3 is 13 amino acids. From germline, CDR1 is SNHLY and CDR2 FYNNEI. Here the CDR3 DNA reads TGTGCCAGCAGTGAAGACTATTACAATGAGCAGTTCTTC. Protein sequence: CASSEDYYNEQFF.

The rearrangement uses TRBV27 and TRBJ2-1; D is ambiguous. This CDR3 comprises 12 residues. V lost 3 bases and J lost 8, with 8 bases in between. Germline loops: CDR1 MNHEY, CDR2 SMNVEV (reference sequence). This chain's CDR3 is CASSFAEHEQFF. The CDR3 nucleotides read TGTGCCAGCAGTTTCGCAGAACATGAGCAGTTCTTC.

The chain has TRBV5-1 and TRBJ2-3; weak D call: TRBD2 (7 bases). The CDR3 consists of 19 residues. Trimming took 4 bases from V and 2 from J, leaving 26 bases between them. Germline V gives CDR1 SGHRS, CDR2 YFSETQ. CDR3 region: CASSTKGGGRYPSTDTQYF. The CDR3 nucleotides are TGCGCCAGCAGCACGAAGGGGGGGGGCCGATACCCCTCCACAGATACGCAGTATTTT.

CDR3 protein: CASSPTGDTQYF. The CDR3 DNA is TGTGCCAGCAGCCCCACAGGAGATACGCAGTATTTT. The chain recombines TRBV9 with TRBJ2-3; perhaps TRBD1 as D (5 bases). Trimming took off 4 bases at V and 5 bases at J, with 8 bases between the two ends. Looked up from germline, CDR1 is SGDLS and CDR2 is YYNGEE. The CDR3 is made up of 12 amino acids.

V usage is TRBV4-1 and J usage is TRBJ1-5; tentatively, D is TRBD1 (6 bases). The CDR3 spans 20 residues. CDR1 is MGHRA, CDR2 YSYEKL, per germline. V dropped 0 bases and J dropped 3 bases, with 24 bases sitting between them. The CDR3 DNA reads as TGCGCCAGCAGCCAAGATTTACCAGTACAGGGCGCGTCTTCCAATCAGCCCCAGCATTTT. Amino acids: CASSQDLPVQGASSNQPQHF.

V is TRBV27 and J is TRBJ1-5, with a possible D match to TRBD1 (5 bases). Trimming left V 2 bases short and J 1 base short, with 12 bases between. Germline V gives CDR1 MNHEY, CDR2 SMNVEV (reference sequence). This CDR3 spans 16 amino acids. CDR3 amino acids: CASSLRFGGSNQPQHF. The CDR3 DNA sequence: TGTGCCAGCAGTTTACGGTTCGGGGGGAGCAATCAGCCCCAGCATTTT.

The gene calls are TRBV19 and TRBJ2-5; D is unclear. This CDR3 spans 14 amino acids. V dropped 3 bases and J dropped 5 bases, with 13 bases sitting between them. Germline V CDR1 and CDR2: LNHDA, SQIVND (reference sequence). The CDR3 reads CASSIEITRETQYF. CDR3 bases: TGTGCCAGTAGTATTGAGATAACGCGGGAGACCCAGTACTTC. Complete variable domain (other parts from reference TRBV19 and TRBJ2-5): DGGITQSPKYLFRKEGQNVTLSCEQNLNHDAMYWYRQDPGQGLRLIYYSQIVNDFQKGDIAEGYSVSREKKESFPLTVTSAQKNPTAFYLCASSIEITRETQYFGPGTRLLVL.

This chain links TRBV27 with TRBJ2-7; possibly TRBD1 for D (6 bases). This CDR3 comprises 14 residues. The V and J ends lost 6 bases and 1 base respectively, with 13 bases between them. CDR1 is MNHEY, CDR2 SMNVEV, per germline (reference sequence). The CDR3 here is CASSGTPGSYEQYF. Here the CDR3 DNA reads TGTGCCAGCAGCGGGACACCAGGGTCCTACGAGCAGTACTTC.